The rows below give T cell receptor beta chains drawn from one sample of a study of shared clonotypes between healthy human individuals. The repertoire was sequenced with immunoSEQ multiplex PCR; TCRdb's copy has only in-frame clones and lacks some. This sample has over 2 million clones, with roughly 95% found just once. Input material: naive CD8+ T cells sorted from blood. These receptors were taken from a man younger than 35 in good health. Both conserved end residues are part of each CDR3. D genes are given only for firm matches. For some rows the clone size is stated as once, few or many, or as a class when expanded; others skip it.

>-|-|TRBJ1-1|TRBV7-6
CASSLSGSTEAFF
TGTGCCAGCAGCTTATCCGGGTCCACTGAAGCTTTCTTT
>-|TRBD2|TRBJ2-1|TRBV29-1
CSVEDREAAAGYEQFF
TGCAGCGTTGAAGATCGGGAAGCGGCAGCGGGATATGAGCAGTTCTTC
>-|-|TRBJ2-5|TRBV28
CASSVPGLPETQYF
TGTGCCAGCAGTGTACCAGGGCTCCCGGAGACCCAGTACTTC
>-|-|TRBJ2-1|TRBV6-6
CASSYSPDNEQFF
TGTGCCAGCAGTTACTCTCCAGACAATGAGCAGTTCTTC
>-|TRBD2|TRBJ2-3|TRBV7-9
CASSVTIAGEVADTQYF
TGTGCCAGCAGCGTAACCATAGCGGGAGAGGTGGCAGATACGCAGTATTTT
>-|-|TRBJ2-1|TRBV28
CASSLDEQFF
TGTGCCAGCAGTTTAGATGAGCAGTTCTTC
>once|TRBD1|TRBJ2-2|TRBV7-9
CASSSLPGQGSETELFF
TGTGCCAGCAGCTCCCTGCCGGGACAGGGGAGTGAAACGGAGCTGTTTTTT
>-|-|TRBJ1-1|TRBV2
CASRGAGYTEAFF
TGTGCCAGCAGGGGGGCAGGTTACACTGAAGCTTTCTTT
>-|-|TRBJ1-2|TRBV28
CASSFSGSDGYTF
TGTGCCAGCAGTTTTTCCGGCTCCGATGGCTACACCTTC
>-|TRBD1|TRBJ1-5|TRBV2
CASTSGQGTLSNQPQHF
TGTGCCAGCACATCAGGACAGGGGACCCTTAGCAATCAGCCCCAGCATTTT
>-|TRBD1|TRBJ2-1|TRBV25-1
CASSDVGPGTGELRIQFF
TGTGCCAGCAGTGATGTGGGGCCCGGGACAGGCGAACTAAGAATCCAGTTCTTC
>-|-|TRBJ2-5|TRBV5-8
CASSVGGGRQETQYF
TGTGCCAGCAGCGTGGGCGGGGGCAGGCAAGAGACCCAGTACTTC
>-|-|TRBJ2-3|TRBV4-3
CASSQDDTSPYTQYF
TGCGCCAGCAGCCAAGATGACACTAGCCCTTATACGCAGTATTTT
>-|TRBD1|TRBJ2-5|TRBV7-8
CASSLPWDSQETQYF
TGTGCCAGCAGCTTACCCTGGGACAGTCAAGAGACCCAGTACTTC
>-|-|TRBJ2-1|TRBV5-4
CASSLGTSQQFF
TGTGCCAGCAGCTTGGGAACTAGTCAGCAGTTCTTC
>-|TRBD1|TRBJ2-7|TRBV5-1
CASSWGQGEQYF
TGCGCCAGCAGCTGGGGACAGGGGGAGCAGTACTTC
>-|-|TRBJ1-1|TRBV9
CASSVITGIGNTEAFF
TGTGCCAGCAGCGTAATTACGGGGATTGGAAACACTGAAGCTTTCTTT
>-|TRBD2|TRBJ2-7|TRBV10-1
CARAGLAGGEQYF
TGCGCCAGAGCGGGACTAGCGGGAGGCGAGCAGTACTTC
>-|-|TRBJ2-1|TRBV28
CASGREYNEQFF
TGTGCCAGCGGACGGGAATACAATGAGCAGTTCTTC
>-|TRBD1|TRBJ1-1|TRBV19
CASRNDRDTEAFF
TGTGCCAGTAGGAATGACAGGGACACTGAAGCTTTCTTT
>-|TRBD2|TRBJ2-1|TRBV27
CASTGGYNEQFF
TGTGCCAGCACGGGGGGCTACAATGAGCAGTTCTTC
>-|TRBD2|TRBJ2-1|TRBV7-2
CASSLVGGSGSPPHNEQFF
TGTGCCAGCAGCTTAGTGGGGGGGTCGGGTTCCCCGCCCCACAATGAGCAGTTCTTC
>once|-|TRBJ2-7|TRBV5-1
CASSPGTFYEQYF
TGCGCCAGCAGCCCCGGGACATTCTACGAGCAGTACTTC
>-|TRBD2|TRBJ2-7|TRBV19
CASSPGAGVGEQYF
TGTGCCAGTAGTCCCGGGGCGGGAGTTGGTGAGCAGTACTTC
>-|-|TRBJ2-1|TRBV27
CASSFDTQNEQFF
TGTGCCAGCAGTTTTGACACCCAAAATGAGCAGTTCTTC
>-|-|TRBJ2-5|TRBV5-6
CASSLGIQETQYF
TGTGCCAGCAGCTTGGGCATCCAAGAGACCCAGTACTTC
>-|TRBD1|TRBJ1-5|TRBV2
CASSDGPGTGVYSNQPQHF
TGTGCCAGCAGTGATGGGCCCGGGACAGGGGTTTATAGCAATCAGCCCCAGCATTTT
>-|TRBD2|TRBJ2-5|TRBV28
CASTSPSSGGRQETQYF
TGTGCCAGCACCTCCCCATCTAGCGGGGGACGACAAGAGACCCAGTACTTC